These 23 T cell receptor beta chains were sequenced from one sample in a study of blood T cell repertoires in COVID-19. TCRdb keeps only in-frame clones here, not all; method: immunoSEQ multiplex PCR. The data contain some 64,000 clones, 75% to 85% of them singletons. The source material was peripheral blood. Receptors were obtained from a woman aged 55-70 years with acute or convalescent COVID-19.

This rearrangement joins TRBV5-6 to TRBJ1-1; possibly TRBD1 for D (5 bases). Trimming took 1 base from V and 2 from J, leaving 12 bases between them. This CDR3 comprises 15 residues. Germline CDR1 reads SGHDT; CDR2 reads YYEEEE. The CDR3 coding sequence is TGTGCCAGCAGCTTGCCTCATAGGGGAAACACTGAAGCTTTCTTT. Translated, it gives CASSLPHRGNTEAFF.

This rearrangement joins TRBV5-4 to TRBJ2-7, with D tentatively TRBD2 (5 bases). The CDR3 runs to 16 residues. The germline gives CDR1 SGHNT, CDR2 YYREEE (reference sequence). V was trimmed by 0 bases and J by 6 bases, leaving 19 bases between them. The CDR3 bases are TGTGCCAGCAGCTTGGTCCCGGATACTAGGGCAGGCGAGCAGTACTTC. This encodes CASSLVPDTRAGEQYF.

This sequence joins TRBV6-5 and TRBJ1-2; the match to TRBD1 covers 7 bases. In germline, CDR1 is MNHEY, CDR2 SVGAGI. This CDR3 region has 15 residues. J lost 1 base, V lost 5 bases, and 7 bases had no gene match. The CDR3 DNA follows: TGTGCCAGCAGTAACAGGGGAACTATTAACTATGGCTACACCTTC. This encodes CASSNRGTINYGYTF.

This clone was seen a handful of times. V usage is TRBV5-1 and J usage is TRBJ1-1; no firm D call. CDR3 length equals 14 residues. Germline values: CDR1 SGHRS, CDR2 YFSETQ. V was trimmed by 3 bases and J by 0 bases, leaving 9 bases between them. The CDR3 DNA is TGCGCCAGCAGCTCAAACAGCCTGAACACTGAAGCTTTCTTT. It yields the protein CASSSNSLNTEAFF.

J is TRBJ1-2 and V is TRBV19, with D possibly being TRBD1 (6 bases). Germline values: CDR1 LNHDA, CDR2 SQIVND (reference sequence). The V end lost 4 bases, the J end lost 4 bases, and 22 bases lay between the germline ends. This CDR3 is built from 17 residues. As DNA, the CDR3 is TGTGCCAGTAGTACTCGGGGGGGGCCCGGCGTAGGCTATGGCTACACCTTC. Residues: CASSTRGGPGVGYGYTF.

The chain is built from TRBV7-2 and TRBJ1-2; D possibly corresponds to TRBD1 (6 bases). The CDR3 is 13 amino acids. Germline CDR1 and CDR2: SGHTA and FQGNSA. V was trimmed by 5 bases and J by 2 bases, leaving 9 bases between them. Here the CDR3 DNA reads TGTGCCAGCAGCCGCGACAGGAACTATGGCTACACCTTC. The encoded protein is CASSRDRNYGYTF.

This clone was detected a few times. The CDR3: CAWGPGAGELFF. The CDR3 nucleotides are TGTGCCTGGGGCCCGGGGGCCGGGGAGCTGTTTTTT. The chain joins TRBV30 to TRBJ2-2; D may be TRBD2 (6 bases). The V and J ends lost 5 bases and 6 bases respectively, with 10 bases between them. Germline V gene lookup returns CDR1 GTSNPN and CDR2 SVGIG (reference sequence). CDR3 length equals 12 residues.

This clone was counted a single time. The CDR3 region has the DNA TGCGCCAGCAAATATGGGGGACAGGCCTACGAGCAGTACTTC. Its protein product is CASKYGGQAYEQYF. The rearrangement uses TRBV5-1 and TRBJ2-7, with 8 positions matching TRBD1. With 6 bases clipped from V and 2 bases from J, the junction kept 7 bases outside the gene matches. CDR3 size: 14 residues. Looked up from germline, CDR1 is SGHRS and CDR2 is YFSETQ.

This clone was observed a few times. The rearrangement links TRBV7-9 to TRBJ2-7; D possibly corresponds to TRBD1 (5 bases). The CDR3 spans 12 residues. The germline gives CDR1 SEHNR, CDR2 FQNEAQ (reference sequence). Between the trimmed V and J ends, which lost 6 bases and 3 bases, there was a span of 9 bases. CDR3 nucleotides: TGTGCCAGCAGGACCGACAGCTACGAGCAGTACTTC. This translates into CASRTDSYEQYF.

This clone was picked up a small number of times. The V and J genes are TRBV15 and TRBJ2-7, with D tentatively TRBD1 (6 bases). This CDR3 is built from 16 residues. The V gene's germline CDR1 is LNHNV and CDR2 YYDKDF (reference sequence). Trimming shortened V by 0 bases and J by 3 bases, and 15 bases separated the two germline ends. This chain's CDR3 is CATSRELDRLSYEQYF. CDR3 nucleotide sequence: TGTGCCACCAGCAGAGAACTAGACAGGCTAAGCTACGAGCAGTACTTC.

The chain couples TRBV6-5 to TRBJ1-2; D may be TRBD1 (5 bases). The CDR3 has 13 amino acids. CDR1 and CDR2 (germline): MNHEY, SVGAGI. Trimming took 7 bases from V and 4 from J, leaving 13 bases between them. CDR3 DNA sequence: TGTGCCAGCACCATGACAGCCTCCTATGGCTACACCTTC. Amino acids: CASTMTASYGYTF.

This rearrangement joins TRBV19 to TRBJ1-1; weak D call: TRBD1 (6 bases). V lost 2 bases to trimming and J lost 1 base, with 11 bases between them. This CDR3 spans 15 amino acids. Germline CDR1 is LNHDA and CDR2 is SQIVND (reference sequence). The CDR3 sequence is CASSITGKTNTEAFF. The CDR3 bases are TGTGCCAGTAGTATAACAGGGAAGACGAACACTGAAGCTTTCTTT.

This chain uses TRBV6-5 with TRBJ1-6, with a tentative D call TRBD1 (5 bases). Germline lookup yields CDR1 MNHEY and CDR2 SVGAGI. The CDR3 runs to 15 residues. V was clipped by 5 bases and J by 8 bases, with 16 bases between them. The CDR3, as DNA: TGTGCCAGCAGTCACAACCAGGGAAGCGATTCACCCCTCCACTTT. Translated, it gives CASSHNQGSDSPLHF.

This clone was counted a few times. The V call is TRBV24-1, the J call TRBJ1-3; 10 nucleotides line up with TRBD1. CDR1 is KGHDR and CDR2 is SFDVKD in the germline V gene. This CDR3 spans 16 amino acids. V lost 9 bases and J lost 3; bases outside the gene matches: 10. CDR3 sequence (DNA): TGTGCCACCCGAAAGGGACAGGGGAAGGGTGGAAACACCATATATTTT. Protein sequence: CATRKGQGKGGNTIYF.

A few counts support this clone. V usage is TRBV6-6 and J usage is TRBJ2-7; no clear D. Germline loops: CDR1 MNHNY, CDR2 SVGAGI (reference sequence). The CDR3 consists of 14 residues. Between the trimmed V and J ends, which lost 0 bases and 6 bases, there was a span of 12 bases. This CDR3 reads CASSYSIPSFEQYF. The CDR3 region has the DNA TGTGCCAGCAGTTACTCGATCCCGAGTTTCGAGCAGTACTTC.

The chain joins TRBV7-3 to TRBJ2-3, with 7 bases that match TRBD2. The length of the CDR3 is 14 residues. Germline V gene data show CDR1 as SGHTA and CDR2 as FQGTGA. Unmatched junction bases numbered 6, after V lost 5 bases and J lost 4 bases. CDR3 nucleotide sequence: TGTGCCAGCAGCCCTGGGGGGGAAGCAGATACGCAGTATTTT. Its protein product is CASSPGGEADTQYF.

V is TRBV9 and J is TRBJ1-3, with D hard to call. V was clipped by 7 bases and J by 1 base, with 3 bases between them. The CDR3 is 11 residues long. The germline V gene has CDR1 SGDLS and CDR2 YYNGEE. CDR3 residues: CASRSGNTIYF. CDR3 coding DNA: TGTGCCAGCCGTTCTGGAAACACCATATATTTT.

The chain employs TRBV5-6 and TRBJ2-7; D is ambiguous. The CDR3 covers 13 residues. Trimming pared 5 bases from V and 4 bases from J, leaving 13 bases between. CDR1 is SGHDT and CDR2 is YYEEEE in the germline V gene. The CDR3 sequence: CASRHAYEYEQYF. The DNA for the CDR3 is TGTGCCAGCAGGCACGCGTATGAATACGAGCAGTACTTC.

Of note for this clone: At the DNA level, this CDR3 is encoded by other sequences in the same sample as well. The V gene is TRBV19, the J gene TRBJ1-2; tentatively, D is TRBD1 (5 bases). The CDR3 is made up of 15 amino acids. V was shortened by 3 bases and J by 2 bases, with 13 bases between the two germline ends. The germline CDR1 and CDR2 sequences are LNHDA and SQIVND (reference sequence). CDR3 loop: CASSISGGSNYGYTF. The CDR3 region has the DNA TGTGCCAGTAGTATCTCCGGGGGATCAAACTATGGCTACACCTTC.

This clone was seen a few times. The rearrangement uses TRBV30 and TRBJ1-3; 8 bases match TRBD1. Germline values: CDR1 GTSNPN, CDR2 SVGIG (reference sequence). Trimming at V came to 2 bases and at J to 3 bases, leaving 3 bases not matched to a gene. The length of the CDR3 is 14 residues. This CDR3 is CAWSRTGFGNTIYF. The CDR3 DNA sequence: TGTGCCTGGAGTCGGACAGGGTTTGGAAACACCATATATTTT.

V is TRBV18 and J is TRBJ1-2; 7 bases agree with TRBD1. With V trimmed by 3 bases and J by 5 bases, 6 bases remained unmatched. The CDR3 contains 14 residues. The germline gives CDR1 KGHSH, CDR2 LQKENI. CDR3 in amino acids: CASSPDREGYGYTF. The CDR3 DNA follows: TGTGCCAGCTCACCTGACAGGGAAGGGTATGGCTACACCTTC.

In its sample, this clone was seen a few times. This chain joins TRBV5-1 and TRBJ2-7; D call uncertain. CDR3 size: 14 residues. From germline, CDR1 is SGHRS and CDR2 YFSETQ. The germline V and J ends were trimmed by 1 base and 1 base, with 9 bases remaining between them. The CDR3 reads CASSLLTLSYEQYF. In nucleotides, the CDR3 is TGCGCCAGCAGCTTGCTAACGTTATCCTACGAGCAGTACTTC.

The chain has TRBV18 and TRBJ2-1; 7 bases fit TRBD1. The V gene's germline CDR1 is KGHSH and CDR2 LQKENI. Losses at the gene ends were 3 bases for V and 4 bases for J; bases not matched to a gene: 6. The CDR3 covers 15 residues. Here the CDR3 reads CASSPGTELYNEQFF. The CDR3 DNA follows: TGTGCCAGCTCACCGGGGACAGAGTTGTACAATGAGCAGTTCTTC.